This TCR beta chain was observed in a study of early T cells in non-severe SARS-CoV-2 infection (dated by TCRdb to the early 2020s). Background on the whole study: Because TCR sequencing relied on bulk RNA taken from unsorted whole blood, pairing of alpha and beta chains was not possible. On the study overall, not on this receptor specifically: VDJdb matching was skewed toward anti-spike CD8 responses and likely underestimated virus-specific expansions by missing private and CD4 specificities.

The library relied on 5' RACE. TCRdb names NextSeq 500 as the instrument used. In the TCR library protocol, unique molecular identifiers were attached to individual cDNA molecules to correct for PCR bias and sequencing error. Sequencing covered both TCR alpha and beta chains, and within each sample the abundances of alpha and beta sequences were tightly co-correlated. As for the original processing: Decombinator V4 was used to perform V gene, J gene and CDR3 annotation of TCR sequences. Expanded TCRs were defined as changing significantly between any two time points under a Poisson model with p below 0.0001. TCR abundances were normalised to the total number of TCRs sequenced in each sample and reported as counts per million. MAIT TCRs were defined by TRAV1-2 paired with TRAJ12, TRAJ20 or TRAJ33, and iNKT TCRs by TRAV10 paired with TRAJ18. VDJdb, accessed on 1 November 2021, was searched for TCRs annotated for CMV, EBV and SARS-CoV-2, and TCRs annotated for more than one antigen were excluded. TCRdb cleaned the public reads at Q25 with fastp, built clones with MiXCR and kept in-frame beta chains. Each CDR3 protein gets just one entry, which takes the most common genes and DNA from the rows behind it. The V and J calls were determined by TCRdb, not by the authors. The sample has 45,000 to 55,000 distinct CDR3 sequences on record, roughly 10% of them singletons. Clones ranked in the top ten supply roughly a tenth of the sample.

CDR1 MDHEN and CDR2 SYDVKM are derived from the germline V gene. From the cysteine through the phenylalanine, the CDR3 covers 16 amino acids. Just the 48-base CDR3 DNA is kept, in frame starting at base 1. V is shortened by 5 bases, J by 0 bases, and the region joining them spans 16 bases. There are many counts of this clonotype. Its recognized antigen is unknown. Base qualities are not at hand, and no much larger clone is one base apart. The study was a case-control design nested within a healthcare worker cohort in London, UK, with weekly nasopharyngeal swab PCR tests and blood sampling. Between 23 and 31 March 2020, the week of the UK lockdown, healthcare workers were enrolled and then followed up weekly for as long as 16 weeks.

The chain was built from TRBV28 and TRBJ1-1; there is no confident call for the D gene. The clonotype originates from an adult who was a healthcare worker with PCR-confirmed SARS-CoV-2 infection or an uninfected control (not recorded which). The sample comprised whole blood. At the DNA level, the sequence is TGTGCCAGCAGTCCGCCTGGTCGGACGGTGAACACTGAAGCTTTCTTT. Its amino acids are CASSPPGRTVNTEAFF.